This is a list of T cell receptor beta chains from one sample in a study of blood T cell repertoires in COVID-19. Produced via immunoSEQ multiplex PCR; TCRdb's table is partial and in-frame only. The sample has around 100,000 clones, 75% to 90% seen once; the top ten hold 7.9%. The sequenced sample was peripheral blood. All receptors derive from a man aged 70-80 years with acute or convalescent COVID-19. The CDR3 runs from the conserved cysteine through the conserved F or W.

V gene: TRBV7-3
J gene: TRBJ2-6
CDR3 protein: CASSLGQLAGANVLTF

V gene: TRBV19
J gene: TRBJ1-1
CDR3 protein: CASSIVGSAAFF

V gene: TRBV5-1
J gene: TRBJ2-3
CDR3 protein: CASSSVGGTSTDTQYF

V gene: TRBV19
J gene: TRBJ2-7
CDR3 protein: CASSIGTGASEQYF

V gene: TRBV12-3/TRBV12-4
J gene: TRBJ2-2
CDR3 protein: CASTRQGTGELFF

V gene: TRBV5-1
J gene: TRBJ2-5
CDR3 protein: CASSRILAGGETQYF

V gene: TRBV5-8
J gene: TRBJ1-5
CDR3 protein: CASTLAEPQHF

V gene: TRBV10-3
J gene: TRBJ1-6
CDR3 protein: CAISGQGDNSPLHF

V gene: TRBV11-3
J gene: TRBJ2-7
CDR3 protein: CASSLDRGEQYF

V gene: TRBV3-1/TRBV3-2
J gene: TRBJ2-6
CDR3 protein: CASSHRAFASGANVLTF